This T cell receptor beta chain was recorded in a study of T cell responses to AZD1222 COVID-19 vaccine. Study-wide results and caveats: Baseline serology detected seropositivity in only a handful of AZD1222 recipients. Two AZD1222 administrations were followed by greater Spike-specific TCR breadth and depth. Regions left unmutated in variants are reportedly the target of nearly half of spike-specific TCRs. Donors in the cohort were predominantly white British and more often female, and clonal diversity was possibly underestimated.

In regard to this clone: As yet, its antigen is unknown.

Clones were read by immunoSEQ multiplex PCR, and TCRdb kept only the in-frame ones, dropping some. The repertoire holds about 120,000 clones, with 92% as singletons. This clonotype was sampled from an adult in good health. Here the sequenced sample was peripheral blood, taken on day 0 of AZD1222 vaccination.

The CDR3 DNA is TGTGCCAGCATCGGGACTAGTTGGGCCGGGGAGCTGTTTTTT. Encoded protein: CASIGTSWAGELFF. This sequence joins TRBV7-9 and TRBJ2-2, with TRBD2 matching 8 bases. Losses at the gene ends were 7 bases for V and 6 bases for J; bases not matched to a gene: 7. The CDR3 has 14 amino acids. Germline values: CDR1 SEHNR, CDR2 FQNEAQ (reference sequence).